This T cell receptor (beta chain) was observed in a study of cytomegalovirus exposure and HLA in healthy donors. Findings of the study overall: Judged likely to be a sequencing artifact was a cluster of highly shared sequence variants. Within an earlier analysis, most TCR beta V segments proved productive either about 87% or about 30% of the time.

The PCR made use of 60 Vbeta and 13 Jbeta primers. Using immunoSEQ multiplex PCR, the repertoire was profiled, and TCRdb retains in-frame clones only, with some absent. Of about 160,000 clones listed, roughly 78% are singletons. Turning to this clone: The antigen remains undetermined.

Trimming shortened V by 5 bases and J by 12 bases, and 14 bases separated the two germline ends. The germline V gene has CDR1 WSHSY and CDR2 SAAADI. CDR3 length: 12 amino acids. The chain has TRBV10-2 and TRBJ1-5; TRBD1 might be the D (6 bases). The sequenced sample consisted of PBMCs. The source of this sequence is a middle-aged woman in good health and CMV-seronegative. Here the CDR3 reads CASSTPGGGQHF. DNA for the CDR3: TGCGCCAGCAGTACCCCGGGAGGGGGCCAGCATTTT.